The T cell receptor (beta chain) described here comes from a study of CD8 T cells in Susac syndrome (dated by TCRdb to about 2019). A note on the overall study: Whether CD8+ T cell activation and differentiation in Susac syndrome was antigen driven was tested using repertoire sequencing. The clonality of the CD8+ T cell repertoire was compared across more than 9 healthy donors, about 14 Susac syndrome patients and under 17 multiple sclerosis patients.

Relative to germline, V is 5 bases shorter and J is 2 bases shorter, with 38 bases between their ends. The germline V gene (reference sequence) specifies DFQATT as CDR1 and SNEGSKA as CDR2. Measured from the cysteine to the phenylalanine, the CDR3 is 22 residues long. The only DNA kept is the CDR3, 66 bases in frame from the first base. Worth noting for this clonotype: Its antigen is currently not known. The record has no base qualities; no much larger clone is one base away.

RNA was extracted using the RNeasy kit, and roughly 0.5 to 1 microgram was reverse transcribed with random hexamers. TCR beta CDR3 regions were amplified with the immunoSEQ multiplex PCR assay covering 54 Vbeta and 13 Jbeta segments. To correct PCR amplification bias, a synthetic template baseline was used for both primer optimization and computational correction. The authors processed their data as follows. Reads were annotated to V, D and J genes according to IMGT and were analyzed with immunoSEQ Analyzer, with only productive sequences retained. To calculate clonality, Shannon entropy was normalized by log2 of the number of productive unique sequences and then subtracted from one. Public and private clones were assessed among the 100 most prevalent clones of each patient and control. Clones were defined as Susac-specific if absent from the healthy and MS cohorts, from 1052 published viral clones and from other ImmuneACCESS disease sequences. TCRdb reanalyzed the raw reads on its own, using fastp at Q25 for trimming and MiXCR for clone calling, and kept in-frame beta chains. Every entry covers one CDR3 protein and lists the most common genes and DNA from its rows. TCRdb's processing, not the authors', yielded these V and J calls. Within this sample are about 22,000 distinct CDR3 sequences, with roughly 93% of them counted one time only. The ten largest account for roughly 0.25% of the sample.

Beyond this particular receptor, the publication reports: The number of individuals in the TCR sequencing and HLA analysis was acknowledged as relatively small.

Peripheral blood CD8+ and CD4+ T cells from healthy donors, Susac syndrome patients and multiple sclerosis patients were profiled using high-throughput TCR beta sequencing. Healthy donors were age- and sex-matched controls. Bulk CD8+ and CD4+ T cells were purified by magnetic negative isolation, while CD8+ TEMRA cells were enriched using FACS. Blood was collected in EDTA tubes and processed within 24 hours, with PBMCs isolated through density gradient centrifugation. PBMCs intended for TCR sequencing were frozen in liquid nitrogen and were later thawed in a 37 degrees C water bath. Purity of sorted or isolated CD4+, CD8+ and CD8+ TEMRA cells was at least 90%.

This TCR came from a human donor in good health. Recombination joined TRBV20-1 with TRBJ2-3; the D gene is perhaps TRBD2, on 6 matching bases. The sample comprised CD8+ T cells from PBMCs. The nucleotides read TGCAGTGCTCCTAGACTAGTAGCAAGGAAATTAGGGGAAATAGCGCACACAGATACGCAGTATTTT. This yields the protein CSAPRLVARKLGEIAHTDTQYF.